This is a list of T cell receptor beta chains from one sample in a study of blood T cell repertoires in COVID-19. TCRdb keeps only in-frame clones here, not all; method: immunoSEQ multiplex PCR. The repertoire holds about 190,000 clones, around 78% seen once, with approximately 3% in the top ten. The sample taken for sequencing was peripheral blood. The source of these receptors is a woman aged 80 or older with active or convalescent COVID-19. CDR3s include the opening cysteine and the closing phenylalanine or tryptophan. A D gene is named only where the DNA matches it firmly. Size is stated for part of the rows, as once, few or many counts, or as a class when the clone is expanded.

V	J	D	size	DNA	CDR3
TRBV7-2	TRBJ2-5	.	few	TGTGCCAGCAGCGTTGACGTGAGGGAGACCCAGTACTTC	CASSVDVRETQYF
TRBV6-4	TRBJ1-3	.	.	TGTGCCAGCAGCGGCAGGCTTATGGGAAACACCATATATTTT	CASSGRLMGNTIYF
TRBV18	TRBJ1-6	.	once	TGTGCCAGCTCACCACCGGGCAGCCCCAGTTTTTCCCTCCACTTT	CASSPPGSPSFSLHF
TRBV2	TRBJ2-3	.	.	TGTGCCAGCAGTGAAGCCCCCGGAGATACGCAGTATTTT	CASSEAPGDTQYF
TRBV6-5	TRBJ1-6	TRBD1	few	TGTGCCAGCAGTTACTCGAAAGGGACAGGTAGTTCACCCCTCCACTTT	CASSYSKGTGSSPLHF
TRBV5-4	TRBJ1-1	.	.	TGTGCCAGCAGCTTGCTGGTCGGAGCGGCGGAAGTTGAAGCTTTCTTT	CASSLLVGAAEVEAFF
TRBV12-5	TRBJ2-2	TRBD2	.	TGTGCTAGTGCTACCGGGGGGATTAACACCGGGGAGCTGTTTTTT	CASATGGINTGELFF
TRBV14	TRBJ2-7	TRBD1	.	TGTGCCAGCAGCCAGTGGGACAGGGTAATGAGCGAGCAGTACTTC	CASSQWDRVMSEQYF
TRBV7-8	TRBJ2-1	.	.	TGTGCCAGCAGCTTATTTCGGAATGAGCAGTTCTTC	CASSLFRNEQFF
TRBV29-1	TRBJ2-7	.	.	TGCAGCGTTGGACCCGTCCAGGGCGAGCAGTACTTC	CSVGPVQGEQYF
TRBV7-9	TRBJ2-1	TRBD2	.	TGTGCCAGCAGCTTGATCGAGCGGGGGGCCTCGGATGAGCAGTTCTTC	CASSLIERGASDEQFF
TRBV20-1	TRBJ2-1	.	.	TGCAGTGCTATGGCTCACAATGAGCAGTTCTTC	CSAMAHNEQFF
TRBV13	TRBJ1-6	.	.	TGTGCCAGCAGCTTAGTCAGGAAATCACCCCTCCACTTT	CASSLVRKSPLHF
TRBV2	TRBJ2-3	TRBD1	.	TGTGCCAGCAGTGTAGGGACAGGGTCTCCAGATACGCAGTATTTT	CASSVGTGSPDTQYF
TRBV30	TRBJ1-1	.	.	TGTGCCTGGAGTCGCTCAGTAGCCACTGAAGCTTTCTTT	CAWSRSVATEAFF
TRBV2	TRBJ1-1	.	once	TGTGCCAGCAGTGACGATAATCAGGGGAACACTGAAGCTTTCTTT	CASSDDNQGNTEAFF
TRBV15	TRBJ2-5	.	.	TGTGCCACCAGTCTCCAAGAGACCCAGTACTTC	CATSLQETQYF
TRBV28	TRBJ2-7	TRBD1	.	TGTGCCAGCAGTTTGGACAGGGCGGACGAGCAGTACTTC	CASSLDRADEQYF
TRBV6-6	TRBJ2-7	TRBD2	.	TGTGCCAGCAGTAGCGGGGGTTACGAGCAGTACTTC	CASSSGGYEQYF
TRBV21-1	TRBJ2-3	.	.	TGTGCCAGCAGCAAAGGTAAGCCTTTTACCACAGATACGCAGTATTTT	CASSKGKPFTTDTQYF
TRBV14	TRBJ1-2	TRBD1	.	TGTGCCAGCAGCCAAGGGGCAAGGGGGCAATATGGCTACACCTTC	CASSQGARGQYGYTF
TRBV10-3	TRBJ1-2	.	.	TGTGCCATCAGCGAACAGCGTTGGGGGGAAGGCTACACCTTC	CAISEQRWGEGYTF
TRBV11-2	TRBJ1-3	TRBD1	.	TGTGCCAGCAGCAACCGGGACAGGGGCTCTGGAAACACCATATATTTT	CASSNRDRGSGNTIYF
TRBV2	TRBJ1-2	.	few	TGTGCCAGCAGTGACAGGACGGGGTTCTATGGCTACACCTTC	CASSDRTGFYGYTF
TRBV5-4	TRBJ2-7	.	.	TGTGCCAGCAGCTTGACGGGGAGCTCCTACGAGCAGTACTTC	CASSLTGSSYEQYF
TRBV18	TRBJ1-5	.	.	TGTGCCAGCTCACTAAACGGGGATCAGCCCCAGCATTTT	CASSLNGDQPQHF
TRBV7-9	TRBJ1-1	TRBD1	.	TGTGCCAGCAGCTTGGGCGGGACAGCCCCTGACGCTTTCTTT	CASSLGGTAPDAFF
TRBV29-1	TRBJ1-2	TRBD1	.	TGCAGCGTTGAAGTTCTAGGACAGGGCGGTGGCTACACCTTC	CSVEVLGQGGGYTF
TRBV6-5	TRBJ2-5	.	.	TGTGCCAGCAGTTACTCGAACAGGGTGGAGACCCAGTACTTC	CASSYSNRVETQYF
TRBV5-1	TRBJ2-3	.	.	TGCGCCAGCAGCTTCTATCGAGGACAGTCAAGTACGGATACGCAGTATTTT	CASSFYRGQSSTDTQYF
TRBV7-2	TRBJ1-2	TRBD1	.	TGTGCCAGCAGGGGGACAGGGTGGTTGTGGGGCTACACCTTC	CASRGTGWLWGYTF
TRBV5-5	TRBJ2-4	TRBD1	.	TGTGCCAGCAGCCAGGACAGGGGGCGTAACATTCAGTACTTC	CASSQDRGRNIQYF
TRBV14	TRBJ2-7	TRBD1	few	TGTGCCAGCAGCGAATTGGACAGGGCCGAGCAGTACTTC	CASSELDRAEQYF
TRBV5-6	TRBJ1-5	.	.	TGTGCCAGCAGCACGACTCGGACGGGAGATCAGCCCCAGCATTTT	CASSTTRTGDQPQHF
TRBV9	TRBJ2-7	TRBD1	.	TGTGCCAGCAGCGTAGCTGGACAGGGGGCCCACGAGCAGTACTTC	CASSVAGQGAHEQYF
TRBV20-1	TRBJ1-1	TRBD1	.	TGCAGTGCTATGACAGGGACTGAAGCTTTCTTT	CSAMTGTEAFF
TRBV19	TRBJ2-2	.	.	TGTGCCAGTAGTATAGAGAGGCTTGTGAACACCGGGGAGCTGTTTTTT	CASSIERLVNTGELFF
TRBV5-4	TRBJ1-3	.	.	TGTGCCAGCAGCTTGGAGGGGAACTCTGGAAACACCATATATTTT	CASSLEGNSGNTIYF
TRBV7-8	TRBJ2-1	TRBD1	.	TGTGCCAGCAGCTATGGGACAGGGGGCACTGAGCAGTTCTTC	CASSYGTGGTEQFF
TRBV27	TRBJ2-1	.	.	TGTGCCAGCAGTTGGGGGGACAGACTCTACAATGAGCAGTTCTTC	CASSWGDRLYNEQFF
TRBV19	TRBJ1-5	TRBD1	.	TGTGCCAGCAGGGGGTCGGGGTTCGATCAGCCCCAGCATTTT	CASRGSGFDQPQHF
TRBV7-6	TRBJ1-1	.	.	TGTGCCAGCAGCTTCGACACGCCAAACACTGAAGCTTTCTTT	CASSFDTPNTEAFF
TRBV3-1/TRBV3-2	TRBJ2-2	.	.	TGTGCCAGCAGCCTTAGGGGCACCGGGGAGCTGTTTTTT	CASSLRGTGELFF
TRBV2	TRBJ1-2	TRBD1	.	TGTGCCAGCAGCGCGGGACAGGGGGCAGGCTACACCTTC	CASSAGQGAGYTF
TRBV19	TRBJ2-7	.	few	TGTGCCAGTAGTATTGGAACAGGAGACTACGAGCAGTACTTC	CASSIGTGDYEQYF
TRBV7-7	TRBJ2-7	TRBD1	once	TGTGCTAGCAGCGAAGTCCCGGGACAGGGTTGGAACGAGCAGTACTTC	CASSEVPGQGWNEQYF
TRBV6-2/TRBV6-3	TRBJ2-7	TRBD1	few	TGTGCCAGCAGTTACTGGGACAGGGGCTACGAGCAGTACTTC	CASSYWDRGYEQYF
TRBV29-1	TRBJ2-5	TRBD1	once	TGCAGCGGCCGGACAGGGGGCGAGACCCAGTACTTC	CSGRTGGETQYF